This T cell receptor (beta chain) was identified in a study of beta chain features in type 1 diabetes. Study results and limitations: All four CD4+ subsets of Type 1 diabetes patients contained TCRB CDR3s that were moderately but significantly shorter.

Of note for this clone: The antigen remains undetermined.

Every bit of the isolated RNA underwent reverse transcription, so sequencing read expressed TCRB transcripts. The method was immunoSEQ multiplex PCR; TCRdb's version includes in-frame clones alone and lacks a portion of them. Counted here are about 700,000 clones, 13% occurring once; the ten biggest clones make up approximately 0.021%. Specimen: naive CD4+ T cells from blood. This clonotype was obtained from a young man with type 1 diabetes.

In DNA, the CDR3 is TGTGCCAGCAGCTGGCAGGGGTTGAATCAGCCCCAGCATTTT. Translating gives CASSWQGLNQPQHF. The J gene is TRBJ1-5, the V gene TRBV7-9, with a weak D call TRBD1 (6 bases). The CDR3 contains 14 residues. Trimming shortened V by 4 bases and J by 4 bases, and 11 bases separated the two germline ends. Germline loops: CDR1 SEHNR, CDR2 FQNEAQ (reference sequence).